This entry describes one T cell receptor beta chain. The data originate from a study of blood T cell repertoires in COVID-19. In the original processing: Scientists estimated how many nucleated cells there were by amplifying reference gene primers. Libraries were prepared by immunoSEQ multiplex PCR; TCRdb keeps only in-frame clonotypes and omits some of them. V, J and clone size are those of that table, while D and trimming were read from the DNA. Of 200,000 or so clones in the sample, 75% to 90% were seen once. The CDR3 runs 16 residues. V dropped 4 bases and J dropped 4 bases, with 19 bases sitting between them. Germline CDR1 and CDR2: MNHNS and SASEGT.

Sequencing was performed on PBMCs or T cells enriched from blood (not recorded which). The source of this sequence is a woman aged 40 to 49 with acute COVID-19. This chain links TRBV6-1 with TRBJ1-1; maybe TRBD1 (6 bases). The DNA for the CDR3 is TGTGCCAGCAGTGGCGGACAGACAGATTGGGGCACTGAAGCTTTCTTT. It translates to CASSGGQTDWGTEAFF.